The next 31 T cell receptor beta chains were all read from a single sample in a study of OX40 agonist ivuxolimab in advanced cancers. Clones were sequenced by immunoSEQ multiplex PCR, and TCRdb holds only the in-frame ones, with some missing. The data hold about 62,000 clones, with roughly 85% observed a single time. Sample: CD4+ or CD8+ T cells sorted from blood, taken in a trial of the OX40 agonist ivuxolimab. The source is an adult with an advanced solid tumor such as melanoma, head and neck, liver or kidney cancer.

This chain links TRBV11-1 with TRBJ2-7; D is unclear. Trimming took 4 bases from V and 2 from J, leaving 9 bases between them. The length of the CDR3 is 13 residues. Germline V gene data show CDR1 as SGHAT and CDR2 as FQDESV (reference sequence). The DNA of the CDR3 is TGTGCCAGCAGCTCTCGAGGAGCCTACGAGCAGTACTTC. It encodes CASSSRGAYEQYF.

This clone was counted once. V and J are TRBV30 and TRBJ1-1; tentative D call: TRBD1 (5 bases). The CDR3 length is 11 residues. Between the trimmed V and J ends, which lost 0 bases and 11 bases, there was a span of 10 bases. Germline assignment: CDR1 GTSNPN and CDR2 SVGIG (reference sequence). Here the CDR3 reads CAWSVRGKAFF. For the CDR3, the DNA is TGTGCCTGGAGTGTACGGGGGAAGGCTTTCTTT.

The chain combines TRBV19 with TRBJ1-2; TRBD1 aligns across 10 bases. The CDR3 length is 16 residues. V lost 4 bases and J lost 5; bases outside the gene matches: 10. CDR1 and CDR2 from the germline V gene are LNHDA and SQIVND (reference sequence). CDR3 nucleotides: TGTGCCAGTAGTAACACCGCCGGGACAGGGGTTTATGGCTACACCTTC. Protein: CASSNTAGTGVYGYTF.

The chain carries TRBV19 and TRBJ2-5; possibly TRBD1 or TRBD2 for D (5 bases each). The CDR3 sequence is 13 residues long. Trimming removed 5 bases at V and 7 bases at J, with 14 bases between. Per germline, CDR1 LNHDA and CDR2 SQIVND (reference sequence). The CDR3 is CASSGTVKRTQYF. The DNA for the CDR3 is TGTGCCAGTAGTGGGACGGTCAAGCGGACCCAGTACTTC.

This rearrangement joins TRBV6-4 to TRBJ1-5, with TRBD1 matching 9 bases. The CDR3 is 20 residues long. Unmatched junction bases numbered 18, after V lost 6 bases and J lost 0 bases. Germline V lookup: CDR1 MRHNA, CDR2 SNTAGT. The chain's CDR3 is CASRPGQGRLVIVSNQPQHF. As DNA, the CDR3 is TGTGCCAGCAGACCCGGACAGGGGCGCCTCGTGATTGTTAGCAATCAGCCCCAGCATTTT.

This clone was counted a single time. The chain has TRBV6-6 and TRBJ2-7; 8 bases agree with TRBD1. Per the germline V gene, CDR1 is MNHNY and CDR2 is SVGAGI (reference sequence). After removal of 7 bases from V and 3 bases from J, the junction contained 11 bases not matched to a gene. CDR3 length: 15 residues. CDR3 sequence reads: CASTTGQGWSYEQYF. The CDR3 nucleotides are TGTGCCAGCACGACCGGACAGGGTTGGAGCTACGAGCAGTACTTC.

This sequence joins TRBV5-4 and TRBJ1-2; D possibly corresponds to TRBD1 (5 bases). The CDR3 contains 14 residues. Germline V gives CDR1 SGHNT, CDR2 YYREEE (reference sequence). V was clipped by 6 bases and J by 3 bases, with 15 bases between them. CDR3 coding DNA: TGTGCCAGCACCCGGGGGGGAGGCGACTATGGCTACACCTTC. Protein sequence: CASTRGGGDYGYTF.

This chain joins TRBV30 and TRBJ1-5; 10 positions agree with TRBD1. Trimming removed 2 bases from V and 6 bases from J; junction bases left unmatched: 10. The CDR3 has 16 residues. CDR1 and CDR2 (germline): GTSNPN, SVGIG (reference sequence). The CDR3 sequence is CAWSSTGGLLGQPQHF. As DNA, the CDR3 is TGTGCCTGGAGTTCGACAGGGGGCCTCCTTGGTCAGCCCCAGCATTTT.

This clone was detected only once. V and J are TRBV5-1 and TRBJ2-5, with D possibly being TRBD1 (5 bases). Trimming stripped 0 bases from V and 2 bases from J, with 8 bases between. Germline CDR1 and CDR2: SGHRS and YFSETQ. The CDR3 runs 14 residues. This chain's CDR3 is CASSLVGQQETQYF. The CDR3, as DNA: TGCGCCAGCAGCTTGGTGGGGCAGCAAGAGACCCAGTACTTC.

The genes are TRBV6-5 and TRBJ2-3, with D possibly matching TRBD2 (6 bases). Germline V gives CDR1 MNHEY, CDR2 SVGAGI. The germline V and J ends were trimmed by 8 bases and 14 bases, with 23 bases remaining between them. The CDR3 is made up of 13 amino acids. The CDR3 region is CASSSSSGTDGYF. In nucleotides, the CDR3 is TGTGCCAGCTCCTCCTCGTCCGGGACTGATGGGTATTTT.

The rearrangement links TRBV7-8 to TRBJ1-6, with D perhaps TRBD1 (5 bases). Trimming stripped 5 bases from V and 3 bases from J, with 11 bases between. There are 15 residues in the CDR3. From germline, CDR1 is SGHVS and CDR2 FQNEAQ. The CDR3 region is CASSPQGFYNSPLHF. The DNA for the CDR3 is TGTGCCAGCAGCCCTCAGGGATTCTATAATTCACCCCTCCACTTT.

V is TRBV7-2 and J is TRBJ1-2; 7 bases agree with TRBD1. CDR3 length: 17 residues. Germline V lookup: CDR1 SGHTA, CDR2 FQGNSA. V was pared by 5 bases and J by 3 bases, with 15 bases of the junction left unmatched. The CDR3 here is CASSPHPWDRNYYGYTF. The CDR3 DNA follows: TGTGCCAGCAGCCCACACCCATGGGACAGAAATTACTATGGCTACACCTTC.

In this sample, this clone turned up a few times. This chain links TRBV19 with TRBJ2-2; D call uncertain. The CDR3 sequence is 14 residues long. Trimming shortened V by 8 bases and J by 2 bases, and 12 bases separated the two germline ends. Germline V gene data show CDR1 as LNHDA and CDR2 as SQIVND (reference sequence). The CDR3 protein is CASLGRANTGELFF. As DNA, the CDR3 is TGTGCCAGTCTCGGCAGAGCTAACACCGGGGAGCTGTTTTTT.

This clone is labeled medium-sized. V gene TRBV28 combines with J gene TRBJ2-7; 9 nucleotides align to TRBD1. V gave up 5 bases and J gave up 4 bases; unmatched junction bases: 12. The CDR3 runs to 16 residues. CDR1 and CDR2 from the germline V gene are MDHEN and SYDVKM. DNA for the CDR3: TGTGCCAGCAGTCCACAGGGGGCGAGGGGAAATTACGAGCAGTACTTC. Translation gives CASSPQGARGNYEQYF.

The CDR3 protein is CASSPRRSYEQYF. As DNA, the CDR3 is TGTGCCAGCAGCCCCCGCAGGTCCTACGAGCAGTACTTC. The rearrangement joins TRBV7-6 to TRBJ2-7; D gene uncertain. The CDR3 spans 13 residues. The V and J ends lost 5 bases and 1 base respectively, with 9 bases between them. CDR1 and CDR2 from the germline V gene are SGHVS and FNYEAQ.

V gene TRBV6-7 combines with J gene TRBJ2-1; D gene ambiguous. TRBV6-7 is filed as an ORF, its function uncertain. Trimming shortened V by 0 bases and J by 4 bases, and 10 bases separated the two germline ends. The CDR3 length is 15 residues. The CDR3 DNA reads TGTGCCAGCAGTTACTCAATCCCCACGTACAATGAGCAGTTCTTC. Its translation: CASSYSIPTYNEQFF.

This chain connects TRBV6-1 to TRBJ1-3, with 8 bases that match TRBD1. Trimming at V came to 2 bases and at J to 4 bases, leaving 4 bases not matched to a gene. In germline, CDR1 is MNHNS, CDR2 SASEGT. CDR3 size: 15 residues. CDR3 DNA sequence: TGTGCCAGCAGTGAACCCGGGACAGGCGGAAACACCATATATTTT. Translation gives CASSEPGTGGNTIYF.

CDR3 sequence: CASSASGPGGEQFF. In DNA form, the CDR3 reads TGTGCCAGCAGTGCTTCGGGGCCAGGAGGGGAGCAGTTCTTC. The chain carries TRBV6-4 and TRBJ2-1, with D perhaps matching TRBD2 (6 bases). The CDR3 extends over 14 amino acids. V gave up 4 bases and J gave up 10 bases, with 17 bases separating them. CDR1 is MRHNA and CDR2 is SNTAGT in the germline V gene.

The chain employs TRBV4-1 and TRBJ2-2; TRBD1 or TRBD2 may be the D gene (5 bases each). There are 17 residues in the CDR3. Germline V gene sequence: CDR1 MGHRA, CDR2 YSYEKL. The V gene lost 4 bases and the J gene lost 3 bases, with 18 bases spanning the gap. Here the CDR3 DNA reads TGCGCCAGCAGCCCCCGGGGCCGAGGTAGTGACACCGGGGAGCTGTTTTTT. Amino acids: CASSPRGRGSDTGELFF.

This chain joins TRBV10-1 and TRBJ1-2; weak D call: TRBD1 (5 bases). The V and J ends lost 10 bases and 0 bases respectively, with 12 bases between them. The length of the CDR3 is 13 residues. The germline gives CDR1 WNHNN, CDR2 SYGVQD (reference sequence). CDR3 sequence reads: CATLRGANYGYTF. For the CDR3, the DNA is TGCGCCACCCTCCGAGGGGCTAACTATGGCTACACCTTC.

This chain links TRBV13 with TRBJ2-2; tentatively, D is TRBD2 (6 bases). In germline, CDR1 is PRHDT, CDR2 FYEKMQ (reference sequence). The V gene lost 0 bases and the J gene lost 6 bases, with 11 bases spanning the gap. This CDR3 is 15 amino acids long. CDR3 nucleotides: TGTGCCAGCAGCTTAGGGCGGGGCCCAGCCGGGGAGCTGTTTTTT. Protein product: CASSLGRGPAGELFF.

The CDR3 sequence: CATSRHTGTDLGYTF. The CDR3, as DNA: TGTGCCACCAGCAGACACACCGGGACAGACCTTGGCTACACCTTC. The V call is TRBV15, the J call TRBJ1-2; 7 positions agree with TRBD1. In germline, CDR1 is LNHNV, CDR2 YYDKDF (reference sequence). The trim removed 2 bases at V and 7 bases at J, leaving 10 bases unmatched. This CDR3 contains 15 residues. The full variable domain, rest sourced from reference TRBV15 and TRBJ1-2, is DAMVIQNPRYQVTQFGKPVTLSCSQTLNHNVMYWYQQKSSQAPKLLFHYYDKDFNNEADTPDNFQSRRPNTSFCFLDIRSPGLGDTAMYLCATSRHTGTDLGYTFGSGTRLTVV.

This CDR3 is CASREQENTEAFF. Written as DNA, the CDR3 is TGTGCCAGCAGGGAACAGGAGAACACTGAAGCTTTCTTT. The rearrangement joins TRBV6-1 to TRBJ1-1; TRBD1 might be the D (5 bases). CDR1 MNHNS and CDR2 SASEGT come from the germline V gene. CDR3 length: 13 amino acids. Between the trimmed V and J ends, which lost 6 bases and 1 base, there was a span of 9 bases.

V gene TRBV7-2 combines with J gene TRBJ2-5; D not resolved. Germline CDR1 and CDR2: SGHTA and FQGNSA. CDR3 size: 12 residues. Trimming took 2 bases from V and 4 from J, leaving 5 bases between them. The CDR3 coding sequence is TGTGCCAGCAGCTTAAGTGGAGAGACCCAGTACTTC. Translating it yields CASSLSGETQYF.

The gene calls are TRBV28 and TRBJ1-2; D is unclear. V was pared by 6 bases and J by 5 bases, with 16 bases between. The CDR3 is 14 amino acids. Germline assignment: CDR1 MDHEN and CDR2 SYDVKM. The CDR3 bases are TGTGCCAGCAGATTGGAAGGTGATGGGTATGGCTACACCTTC. This codes for CASRLEGDGYGYTF.

The gene calls are TRBV6-1 and TRBJ1-2; TRBD1 might be the D (5 bases). The ends were cut back, 0 bases at V and 4 bases at J, with 18 bases in the middle. CDR1 MNHNS and CDR2 SASEGT come from the germline V gene. This CDR3 comprises 17 residues. CDR3 DNA: TGTGCCAGCAGTGAAGCTATTCCGACAGTAGGGCCCTATGGCTACACCTTC. Translated, it gives CASSEAIPTVGPYGYTF.

The chain has TRBV7-2 and TRBJ1-4, with unresolved D. The V and J ends lost 5 bases and 4 bases respectively, with 5 bases between them. In germline, CDR1 is SGHTA, CDR2 FQGNSA. The CDR3 is made up of 12 amino acids. In nucleotides, the CDR3 is TGTGCCAGCAGCCGAAATAATGAAAAACTGTTTTTT. Amino acid sequence: CASSRNNEKLFF.

As regards this clone: Different DNA sequences within this sample yield the same CDR3. The gene calls are TRBV9 and TRBJ2-3; possible D gene TRBD1, 6 bases. Germline values: CDR1 SGDLS, CDR2 YYNGEE. Trimming took off 0 bases at V and 1 base at J, with 6 bases between the two ends. CDR3 size: 14 residues. CDR3: CASSVEGGTDTQYF. The CDR3 DNA sequence: TGTGCCAGCAGCGTAGAGGGGGGCACAGATACGCAGTATTTT.

Details on this clone: One end of the junction does not line up with germline, which may come from a read error. The rearrangement links TRBV7-8 to TRBJ2-7; no clear D. The V gene's germline CDR1 is SGHVS and CDR2 FQNEAQ. The CDR3 is 13 amino acids. The CDR3 sequence is CASSIELRREQCF. In DNA, the CDR3 is TGTGCCAGCAGCATCGAACTTAGACGCGAGCAGTGCTTC.

The chain carries TRBV19 and TRBJ1-4; D unresolved. Germline V gene lookup returns CDR1 LNHDA and CDR2 SQIVND (reference sequence). CDR3 length equals 11 residues. V shed 5 bases and J shed 8 bases, with 6 bases lying between them. CDR3 region: CASSSTEKLFF. CDR3 nucleotides: TGTGCCAGTAGTTCCACGGAAAAACTGTTTTTT.

This clone was found once. The rearrangement joins TRBV6-4 to TRBJ2-7, with 12 bases identical to TRBD2. The CDR3 is 19 amino acids. Germline CDR1 MRHNA, CDR2 SNTAGT. Losses at the gene ends were 0 bases for V and 2 bases for J; bases not matched to a gene: 11. CDR3 protein: CASSDSEETSGRRAYEQYF. CDR3 sequence (DNA): TGTGCCAGCAGTGACTCCGAGGAGACTAGCGGGAGAAGAGCCTACGAGCAGTACTTC.